The 23 T cell receptor beta chains listed next were all sequenced from one sample in a study of tumor-infiltrating lymphocytes in primary liver carcinoma (dated by TCRdb to about 2017). Blood RNA was extracted from unsorted whole blood with TRIzol reagent; germline DNA came from the DNeasy Blood & Tissue kit. Sequencing was performed on an Illumina HiSeq 2500. A constant-region primer and ProtoScript II reverse transcriptase were used to reverse-transcribe TCRbeta-specific cDNA from approximately 550 ng total RNA. Three nested multiplex PCR rounds, following a slightly modified ARM-PCR procedure, were used to build the TCRbeta libraries. Each of the first two PCR rounds ran for about 9 cycles and used multiplex TRBV1-TRBV30 forward primers together with a Cbeta reverse primer. TCRdb redid the processing of the public reads, applying fastp at Q25 and MiXCR, and retained in-frame beta chains. When rows share a CDR3 protein, they turn into one entry using the most common DNA and genes. Counted in this sample were roughly 180,000 distinct CDR3 sequences; over 45% of them appeared once. The ten top clones hold around 74% of the sample.

Sample: peripheral blood. The receptors here all came from a man between 35 and 55 years old with primary liver carcinoma and hepatitis B virus infection.

This clonotype was seen repeatedly, ten times or more. The CDR3: CASSVQGGAEAFF. The CDR3 DNA reads as TGTGCCAGCAGTGTACAGGGAGGAGCTGAAGCTTTCTTT. This rearrangement joins TRBV6-1 to TRBJ1-1; weak D call: TRBD1 (6 bases). Trimming removed 4 bases at V and 6 bases at J, with 12 bases between. Germline-derived CDR1 and CDR2 are MNHNS and SASEGT. This CDR3 has 13 amino acids.

The chain couples TRBV29-1 to TRBJ2-1; 10 bases align to TRBD2. CDR3 length: 14 residues. Trimming at V came to 8 bases and at J to 8 bases, leaving 12 bases not matched to a gene. The germline V gene has CDR1 SQVTM and CDR2 ANQGSEA. This CDR3 is CSTALAGESDEQFF. DNA of the CDR3: TGCAGCACTGCTCTAGCGGGAGAATCTGATGAGCAGTTCTTC.

V is TRBV6-5 and J is TRBJ1-1; D perhaps matches TRBD1 (5 bases). The CDR3 is made up of 15 amino acids. The V gene's germline CDR1 is MNHEY and CDR2 SVGAGI. V was cut by 7 bases and J by 5 bases, with 20 bases left in between. The CDR3, as DNA: TGTGCCAGCATTCCCCTCTGGAGGGGTGGTACTGAAGCTTTCTTT. Its protein product is CASIPLWRGGTEAFF.

The CDR3 DNA reads as TGTGCCAGCAGCTTGTCTCTAGCGGGGGTCTCCTACGAGCAGTACTTC. This codes for CASSLSLAGVSYEQYF. The chain recombines TRBV5-5 with TRBJ2-7; 10 bases line up with TRBD2. The CDR3 length is 16 residues. Trimming removed 1 base from V and 0 bases from J; junction bases left unmatched: 4. Germline CDR1 and CDR2: SGHKS and YYEKEE (reference sequence).

This clonotype was recorded a few times. The genes are TRBV5-5 and TRBJ2-4, with 9 positions matching TRBD1. The germline CDR1 and CDR2 sequences are SGHKS and YYEKEE (reference sequence). The CDR3 is 14 amino acids. The trim removed 7 bases at V and 6 bases at J, leaving 8 bases unmatched. CDR3 residues: CASYHGQGINIQYF. Written as DNA, the CDR3 is TGTGCCAGCTACCACGGACAGGGGATAAACATTCAGTACTTC.

The chain is built from TRBV2 and TRBJ2-2; no clear D gene. Germline CDR1 is SNHLY and CDR2 is FYNNEI. V shed 1 base and J shed 2 bases, with 17 bases lying between them. This CDR3 has 18 residues. CDR3 bases: TGTGCCAGCAGTGAAGGTTTGTTAGGACCTGGTAACACCGGGGAGCTGTTTTTT. Encoded protein: CASSEGLLGPGNTGELFF.

This clonotype was recorded at least ten times. The chain carries TRBV4-2 and TRBJ1-1; D remains unclear. The CDR3 runs 14 residues. Germline V gene lookup returns CDR1 LGHNA and CDR2 YNFKEQ. The V end lost 2 bases, the J end lost 4 bases, and 11 bases lay between the germline ends. The CDR3 region is CASSQLKEGTEAFF. The CDR3, as DNA: TGTGCCAGCAGCCAACTGAAAGAGGGCACTGAAGCTTTCTTT.

The V and J genes are TRBV12-3 or TRBV12-4 and TRBJ2-3; 12 bases match TRBD2. V was clipped by 3 bases and J by 2 bases; unmatched bases: 9. This CDR3 spans 18 amino acids. The CDR3 reads CASSFRRGLAGNTDTQYF. Written as DNA, the CDR3 is TGTGCCAGCAGTTTCCGCCGTGGACTAGCGGGGAACACAGATACGCAGTATTTT.

This clonotype was detected only once. A much more abundant neighbour one base away suggests this may be a read error. J is TRBJ2-5 and V is TRBV6-5, with a possible D match to TRBD2 (6 bases). The CDR3 is 14 amino acids. The germline V gene has CDR1 MNHEY and CDR2 SVGAGI. CDR3 residues: CASSYGVGTGDCHF. The CDR3 DNA is TGTGCCAGCAGTTACGGCGTAGGGACGGGGGACTGCCACTTC.

The chain joins TRBV29-1 to TRBJ1-1; possible D gene TRBD1, 5 bases. Trimming pared 5 bases from V and 7 bases from J, leaving 17 bases between. The CDR3 extends over 13 amino acids. CDR1 is SQVTM, CDR2 ANQGSEA, per germline. CDR3 region: CSVYSAPGIEAFF. The DNA for the CDR3 is TGCAGCGTTTACAGCGCGCCAGGGATTGAAGCTTTCTTT.

This chain connects TRBV30 to TRBJ1-1; no firm D call. This CDR3 is 11 amino acids long. In germline, CDR1 is GTSNPN, CDR2 SVGIG (reference sequence). V lost 5 bases to trimming and J lost 5 bases, with 9 bases between them. CDR3 sequence (DNA): TGTGCCTGGGCGGTAAATACTGAAGCTTTCTTT. It is translated as CAWAVNTEAFF.

The J gene is TRBJ2-5, the V gene TRBV11-2; D might be TRBD2 (5 bases). V lost 5 bases to trimming and J lost 5 bases, with 18 bases between them. Germline V CDR1 and CDR2: SGHAT, FQNNGV. The CDR3 contains 15 residues. The CDR3: CASSPLPSGMETQYF. The DNA for the CDR3 is TGTGCCAGCAGCCCGCTACCATCGGGAATGGAGACCCAGTACTTC.

The chain employs TRBV14 and TRBJ2-1, with a tentative D call TRBD2 (5 bases). The V and J ends lost 2 bases and 0 bases respectively, with 14 bases between them. CDR1 and CDR2 from the germline V gene are SGHDN and FVKESK. The CDR3 has 17 residues. In DNA form, the CDR3 reads TGTGCCAGCAGCCAATACGGAGCGGAGAACTCCTACAATGAGCAGTTCTTC. The encoded protein is CASSQYGAENSYNEQFF.

This clonotype was observed a few times. This chain links TRBV29-1 with TRBJ2-2; D uncertain. Per the germline V gene, CDR1 is SQVTM and CDR2 is ANQGSEA. This CDR3 is built from 14 residues. Trimming left V 3 bases short and J 3 bases short, with 11 bases between. In nucleotides, the CDR3 is TGCAGCGTTGACGCAGGTTATGACACCGGGGAGCTGTTTTTT. This sequence encodes CSVDAGYDTGELFF.

The rearrangement links TRBV11-3 to TRBJ1-2; 7 bases match TRBD1. CDR3 length: 15 amino acids. Germline assignment: CDR1 SGHNT and CDR2 YENEEA. The junction had 5 bases not matched to a gene; V was cut back by 3 bases and J by 1 base. The CDR3 loop is CASSFDRDSNYGYTF. Written as DNA, the CDR3 is TGTGCCAGCAGCTTCGACCGGGACAGTAACTATGGCTACACCTTC.

This clonotype occurred a few times. V gene TRBV30 combines with J gene TRBJ1-5, with 9 bases aligning to TRBD1. V shed 2 bases, J shed 6 bases, and the junction held 5 bases outside the gene matches. CDR3 length equals 14 residues. CDR1 and CDR2 from the germline V gene are GTSNPN and SVGIG (reference sequence). The CDR3 sequence is CAWSRGTGFQPQHF. The CDR3, as DNA: TGTGCCTGGAGTAGAGGGACAGGGTTTCAGCCCCAGCATTTT.

Comments on this clonotype: The junction shows a germline mismatch at one end, possibly a read error. The V gene is TRBV29-1, the J gene TRBJ2-5; 7 positions agree with TRBD2. The length of the CDR3 is 13 residues. Germline V gene data show CDR1 as SQVTM and CDR2 as ANQGSEA. The CDR3 sequence: CSYSGLNQEAQYF. The CDR3 DNA reads as TGCAGCTATAGCGGGTTGAACCAAGAGGCCCAGTACTTC.

The chain couples TRBV5-5 to TRBJ1-6, with D hard to call. The V gene lost 9 bases and the J gene lost 6 bases, with 13 bases spanning the gap. The CDR3 has 13 amino acids. The germline V gene has CDR1 SGHKS and CDR2 YYEKEE (reference sequence). CDR3 coding DNA: TGTGCCATTTCGACGGGAAGTAATTCACCCCTCCACTTT. Protein sequence: CAISTGSNSPLHF.

This clonotype was detected only a few times. V and J are TRBV6-5 and TRBJ2-7, with D tentatively TRBD1 (7 bases). This CDR3 has 17 residues. The germline V gene has CDR1 MNHEY and CDR2 SVGAGI. The V and J ends lost 8 bases and 3 bases respectively, with 26 bases between them. The CDR3 reads CASRHPARDSLFYEQYF. The DNA for the CDR3 is TGTGCCAGCCGCCACCCCGCGCGGGACAGCTTGTTCTACGAGCAGTACTTC.

The chain links TRBV28 to TRBJ2-3; D call uncertain. V was cut by 7 bases and J by 4 bases, with 12 bases left in between. The CDR3 runs to 13 residues. Germline-derived CDR1 and CDR2 are MDHEN and SYDVKM. CDR3 bases: TGTGCCAGCACCCCTATAGTGGCAGATACGCAGTATTTT. It translates to CASTPIVADTQYF.

About this clonotype itself: One end of the junction is discordant with germline, which a read error may explain. The chain combines TRBV29-1 with TRBJ2-1; tentatively, D is TRBD2 (5 bases). The length of the CDR3 is 12 residues. Germline lookup yields CDR1 SQVTM and CDR2 ANQGSEA. Here the CDR3 DNA reads TGTAGCGTCGATCTAGTGTACAATGAGCAGTTCTTC. Amino acid sequence: CSVDLVYNEQFF.

The rearrangement uses TRBV6-2 or TRBV6-3 and TRBJ2-2; D is uncertain. Germline V CDR1 and CDR2: MNHEY, SVGEGT. The CDR3 length is 13 residues. V shed 6 bases and J shed 3 bases, with 8 bases lying between them. In DNA, the CDR3 is TGTGCCAGCAGCATTGAACACACCGGGGAGCTGTTTTTT. The encoded protein is CASSIEHTGELFF.

A word on this clonotype: This could be a read error, since a much larger clone is one nucleotide away. This rearrangement joins TRBV11-3 to TRBJ2-3; maybe TRBD1 (6 bases). This CDR3 has 13 residues. The germline V gene has CDR1 SGHNT and CDR2 YENEEA. V lost 5 bases and J lost 4, with 10 bases in between. The CDR3 DNA is TGTGCCAGCAGCACGACAGGTTCAGATACGCAGTATTTT. Its protein product is CASSTTGSDTQYF.